Following are 20 T cell receptor beta chains from one sample sequenced in a study of blood T cells in healthy people across ages. The use of a sample-barcoded 5' primer and a J-beta primer mix characterized a second PCR of about 7 to 12 cycles. TCRdb passed the 5' RACE reads through MiXCR, listing each CDR3 protein once. The table has about 2 million distinct CDR3 sequences, 49% seen once. The sample was blood. Receptors were obtained from a woman in her forties in good health.

This clonotype was seen only a few times. V is TRBV7-2 and J is TRBJ2-1; TRBD2 matches at 13 bases. Germline V gives CDR1 SGHTA, CDR2 FQGNSA. With 5 bases clipped from V and 0 bases from J, the junction kept 13 bases outside the gene matches. This CDR3 spans 20 amino acids. The CDR3 DNA is TGTGCCAGCAGCAACCGACTAGCGGGGGGTCAAGACTCCTCCTACAATGAGCAGTTCTTC. Translated, it gives CASSNRLAGGQDSSYNEQFF.

The rearrangement links TRBV14 to TRBJ2-6, with D uncertain. V was pared by 4 bases and J by 4 bases, with 14 bases between. The V gene's germline CDR1 is SGHDN and CDR2 FVKESK. The CDR3 covers 16 residues. The CDR3: CASSRPGHAGANVLTF. The CDR3 DNA is TGTGCCAGCAGCCGCCCAGGTCACGCCGGGGCCAACGTCCTGACTTTC. Full variable domain (remainder filled in from reference TRBV14 and TRBJ2-6): EAGVTQFPSHSVIEKGQTVTLRCDPISGHDNLYWYRRVMGKEIKFLLHFVKESKQDESGMPNNRFLAERTGGTYSTLKVQPAELEDSGVYFCASSRPGHAGANVLTFGAGSRLTVL.

The CDR3 loop is CASSEEDRYYEQYF. Written as DNA, the CDR3 is TGCGCCAGCAGCGAGGAGGACCGCTACTACGAGCAGTACTTC. The chain recombines TRBV4-1 with TRBJ2-7; TRBD2 might be the D (5 bases). The CDR3 is 14 residues long. The ends were cut back, 5 bases at V and 3 bases at J, with 14 bases in the middle. CDR1 and CDR2 from the germline V gene are MGHRA and YSYEKL.

The chain joins TRBV4-2 to TRBJ2-5, with 9 bases that match TRBD2. In germline, CDR1 is LGHNA, CDR2 YNFKEQ. V shed 0 bases and J 2 bases; nucleotides not matched to a gene: 7. The CDR3 covers 17 residues. The CDR3 here is CASSQDLSGGLQETQYF. CDR3 DNA sequence: TGTGCCAGCAGCCAAGATCTTAGCGGGGGCCTTCAAGAGACCCAGTACTTC.

This chain links TRBV20-1 with TRBJ2-5; 8 nucleotides line up with TRBD2. This CDR3 region has 16 residues. V lost 1 base to trimming and J lost 8 bases; unmatched junction nucleotides: 15. CDR1 DFQATT and CDR2 SNEGSKA come from the germline V gene (reference sequence). The CDR3 loop is CSARGGTSGSQGTQYF. CDR3 nucleotides: TGCAGTGCTAGAGGAGGAACTAGCGGCTCCCAAGGAACCCAGTACTTC.

For the CDR3, the DNA is TGTGCCAGCAGCTCGATAAGCGGGTCAGACACAGATACGCAGTATTTT. It codes for CASSSISGSDTDTQYF. This rearrangement joins TRBV7-3 to TRBJ2-3, with D possibly matching TRBD2 (6 bases). The germline V gene encodes CDR1 SGHTA and CDR2 FQGTGA. Trimming cost V 4 bases and J 2 bases, with 16 bases left between them. The CDR3 length is 16 residues.

The chain combines TRBV29-1 with TRBJ1-2; D gene uncertain. Trimming removed 4 bases from V and 7 bases from J, with 10 bases in between. The CDR3 runs to 11 residues. CDR1 is SQVTM and CDR2 is ANQGSEA in the germline V gene. This CDR3 is CSVVSGGGYTF. CDR3 coding DNA: TGCAGCGTTGTGTCCGGAGGTGGCTACACCTTC.

In this sample, this clonotype turned up once. This sequence joins TRBV7-9 and TRBJ1-6; tentatively, D is TRBD1 (5 bases). Germline-derived CDR1 and CDR2 are SEHNR and FQNEAQ (reference sequence). V lost 1 base and J 15 bases, leaving 19 bases between the germline ends. This CDR3 is built from 15 residues. CDR3: CASSLEGSRGFDLHF. CDR3 sequence (DNA): TGTGCCAGCAGCTTAGAGGGCTCCCGGGGGTTTGACCTCCACTTT.

This clonotype came up a few times. V gene TRBV7-2 combines with J gene TRBJ2-7, with D possibly called TRBD1 or TRBD2 (5 bases each). Looked up from germline, CDR1 is SGHTA and CDR2 is FQGNSA. The CDR3 has 14 amino acids. V shed 4 bases and J shed 3 bases, with 13 bases lying between them. For the CDR3, the DNA is TGTGCCAGCAGCTCCCCGGGACGCCACTACGAGCAGTACTTC. Encoded protein: CASSSPGRHYEQYF. Looking up the rest from reference TRBV7-2 and TRBJ2-7 gives the full variable domain: GAGVSQSPSNKVTEKGKDVELRCDPISGHTALYWYRQSLGQGLEFLIYFQGNSAPDKSGLPSDRFSAERTGGSVSTLTIQRTQQEDSAVYLCASSSPGRHYEQYFGPGTRLTVT.

This chain links TRBV5-1 with TRBJ1-2; D ambiguous. From germline, CDR1 is SGHRS and CDR2 YFSETQ. The CDR3 length is 16 residues. V was pared by 0 bases and J by 0 bases, with 12 bases between. CDR3 amino acids: CASSLARGRTNYGYTF. CDR3 coding DNA: TGCGCCAGCAGCTTGGCCCGGGGTCGGACTAACTATGGCTACACCTTC.

The V gene is TRBV11-2, the J gene TRBJ2-1, with D hard to call. CDR3 size: 13 residues. In germline, CDR1 is SGHAT, CDR2 FQNNGV. V was clipped by 7 bases and J by 2 bases, with 9 bases between them. Written as DNA, the CDR3 is TGTGCCAGCACCACCTCCGCCTACAATGAGCAGTTCTTC. Its protein is CASTTSAYNEQFF. The entire variable domain, with the rest obtained from reference TRBV11-2 and TRBJ2-1, is as follows: EAGVAQSPRYKIIEKRQSVAFWCNPISGHATLYWYQQILGQGPKLLIQFQNNGVVDDSQLPKDRFSAERLKGVDSTLKIQPAKLEDSAVYLCASTTSAYNEQFFGPGTRLTVL.

The CDR3 protein is CASSLVPGSSYNSPLHF. The CDR3 region has the DNA TGTGCCAGCAGCTTAGTACCAGGGAGCTCCTATAATTCACCCCTCCACTTT. The rearrangement links TRBV7-9 to TRBJ1-6, with D possibly being TRBD1 (5 bases). Trimming left V 1 base short and J 0 bases short, with 10 bases between. Germline V gives CDR1 SEHNR, CDR2 FQNEAQ (reference sequence). The CDR3 loop spans 17 amino acids.

This clonotype came up a few times. Here the CDR3 reads CSSSAGGTQYF. The CDR3 DNA is TGCAGTAGTTCCGCAGGGGGGACCCAGTACTTC. The chain joins TRBV20-1 to TRBJ2-5, with 7 positions matching TRBD1. The CDR3 spans 11 residues. V was pared by 8 bases and J by 7 bases, with 7 bases of the junction left unmatched. Germline CDR1 reads DFQATT; CDR2 reads SNEGSKA (reference sequence).

This clonotype came up a few times. This chain joins TRBV5-1 and TRBJ2-7; 11 bases map to TRBD2. The CDR3 consists of 14 residues. J was trimmed by 7 bases and V by 5 bases; bases with no gene match: 8. The V gene's germline CDR1 is SGHRS and CDR2 YFSETQ. DNA for the CDR3: TGCGCCAGCAGAACTAGCGGGGGTGGGAATGAGCAGTACTTC. Amino acids: CASRTSGGGNEQYF. Full variable domain (remainder filled in from reference TRBV5-1 and TRBJ2-7): KAGVTQTPRYLIKTRGQQVTLSCSPISGHRSVSWYQQTPGQGLQFLFEYFSETQRNKGNFPGRFSGRQFSNSRSEMNVSTLELGDSALYLCASRTSGGGNEQYFGPGTRLTVT.

The sample holds many counts of this clonotype. This chain connects TRBV10-3 to TRBJ2-5, with TRBD1 identical over 7 bases. CDR3 length equals 15 residues. V dropped 4 bases and J dropped 3; count of bases not matched to a gene: 8. Per the germline V gene, CDR1 is ENHRY and CDR2 is SYGVKD. This CDR3 reads CAISGDSKYEETQYF. The CDR3 nucleotides are TGTGCCATCAGTGGGGACAGTAAATATGAAGAGACCCAGTACTTC.

This chain joins TRBV5-1 and TRBJ2-1; TRBD1 is a possible D gene (7 bases). Trimming took 8 bases from V and 2 from J, leaving 14 bases between them. This CDR3 region has 14 residues. Germline loops: CDR1 SGHRS, CDR2 YFSETQ. The CDR3 spells CASGQGGTYNEQFF. The CDR3 DNA is TGCGCCAGTGGCCAGGGGGGCACCTACAATGAGCAGTTCTTC. Full variable domain (outside the CDR3, taken from reference TRBV5-1 and TRBJ2-1): KAGVTQTPRYLIKTRGQQVTLSCSPISGHRSVSWYQQTPGQGLQFLFEYFSETQRNKGNFPGRFSGRQFSNSRSEMNVSTLELGDSALYLCASGQGGTYNEQFFGPGTRLTVL.

The chain is built from TRBV4-3 and TRBJ1-1, with D possibly being TRBD1 (6 bases). This CDR3 has 14 residues. Trimming removed 0 bases from V and 10 bases from J, with 15 bases in between. Germline V gene data show CDR1 as LGHNA and CDR2 as YSLEER. CDR3 coding DNA: TGCGCCAGCAGCCAAGATAACGGCGGGACATCAGCTTTCTTT. Translation gives CASSQDNGGTSAFF.

This rearrangement joins TRBV20-1 to TRBJ2-3; TRBD2 aligns across 9 bases. Germline assignment: CDR1 DFQATT and CDR2 SNEGSKA (reference sequence). V gave up 6 bases and J gave up 2 bases; unmatched junction bases: 12. The CDR3 has 16 amino acids. CDR3 nucleotides: TGCAGTGCCCGCCCACGAGCGGGGGGTTTCACAGATACGCAGTATTTT. Translation gives CSARPRAGGFTDTQYF.

This clonotype was recorded many times. The CDR3 sequence is CASSLLAGVETQYF. Written as DNA, the CDR3 is TGTGCCAGCAGCTTACTAGCGGGGGTTGAGACCCAGTACTTC. This chain links TRBV27 with TRBJ2-5; 11 nucleotides line up with TRBD2. Trimming at V came to 6 bases and at J to 5 bases, leaving 5 bases not matched to a gene. The CDR3 has 14 amino acids. Germline V gives CDR1 MNHEY, CDR2 SMNVEV (reference sequence).

The chain couples TRBV11-2 to TRBJ2-5; the match to TRBD2 covers 8 bases. With 6 bases clipped from V and 5 bases from J, the junction kept 8 bases outside the gene matches. Germline V gene data show CDR1 as SGHAT and CDR2 as FQNNGV. CDR3 size: 14 residues. Here the CDR3 DNA reads TGTGCCAGCAGGTTCACGGGGGGGCAGGAGACCCAGTACTTC. Amino acid sequence: CASRFTGGQETQYF.